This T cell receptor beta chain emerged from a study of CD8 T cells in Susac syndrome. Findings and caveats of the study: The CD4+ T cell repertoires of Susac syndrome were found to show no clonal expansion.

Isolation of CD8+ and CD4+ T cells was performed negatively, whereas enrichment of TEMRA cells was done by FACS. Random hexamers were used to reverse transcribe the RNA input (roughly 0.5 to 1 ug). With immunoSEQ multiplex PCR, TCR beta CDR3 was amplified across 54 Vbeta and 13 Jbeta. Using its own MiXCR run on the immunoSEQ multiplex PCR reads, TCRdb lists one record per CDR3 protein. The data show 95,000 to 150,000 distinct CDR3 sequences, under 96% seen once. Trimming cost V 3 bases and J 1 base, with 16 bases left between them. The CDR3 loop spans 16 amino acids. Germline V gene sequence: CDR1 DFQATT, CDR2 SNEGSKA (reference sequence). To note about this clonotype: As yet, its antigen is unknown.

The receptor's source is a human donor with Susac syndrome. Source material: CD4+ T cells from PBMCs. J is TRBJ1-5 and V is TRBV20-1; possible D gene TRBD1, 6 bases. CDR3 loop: CSASQGPLKSNQPQHF. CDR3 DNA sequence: TGCAGTGCTAGCCAGGGGCCATTGAAGAGCAATCAGCCCCAGCATTTT.